Below, one T cell receptor beta chain is given with its context. What it binds is not known. These data belong to a study of OX40 agonist ivuxolimab in advanced cancers. For the study at large: The patients got ivuxolimab, which is an agonistic anti-OX40 (CD134) antibody. Two cutaneous melanoma patients and one hepatocellular carcinoma patient, three in all, had partial responses. Study-wide points: Researchers did not establish what antigens the expanded peripheral T cells target.

Germline V lookup: CDR1 SGHTA, CDR2 FQGNSA. V shed 0 bases and J shed 2 bases, with 7 bases lying between them. This CDR3 contains 14 residues. Profiled with immunoSEQ multiplex PCR; TCRdb holds only in-frame clones, not every one. The sample has around 89,000 clones, roughly 93% seen once. Sequencing was performed on CD4+ or CD8+ T cells sorted from blood, taken in a trial of the OX40 agonist ivuxolimab. The rearrangement uses TRBV7-2 and TRBJ2-5; the D is unclear. The sequence was obtained from an adult with an advanced solid tumor such as melanoma, head and neck, liver or kidney cancer. The CDR3 DNA reads TGTGCCAGCAGCTTAGCGGGCAGACAAGAGACCCAGTACTTC. This gives the protein CASSLAGRQETQYF.